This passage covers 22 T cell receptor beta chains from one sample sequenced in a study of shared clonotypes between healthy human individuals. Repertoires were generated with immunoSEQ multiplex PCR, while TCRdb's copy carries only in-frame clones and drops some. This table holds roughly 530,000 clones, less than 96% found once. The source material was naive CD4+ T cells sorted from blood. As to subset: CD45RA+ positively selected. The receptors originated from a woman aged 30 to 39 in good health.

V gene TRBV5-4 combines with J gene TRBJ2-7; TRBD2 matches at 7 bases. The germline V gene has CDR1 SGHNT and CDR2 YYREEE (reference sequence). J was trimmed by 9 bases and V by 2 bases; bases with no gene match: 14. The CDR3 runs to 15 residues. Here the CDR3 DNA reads TGTGCCAGCAGCTTAAATGGGGGGGGAGGTAATGTGCAGTACTTC. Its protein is CASSLNGGGGNVQYF.

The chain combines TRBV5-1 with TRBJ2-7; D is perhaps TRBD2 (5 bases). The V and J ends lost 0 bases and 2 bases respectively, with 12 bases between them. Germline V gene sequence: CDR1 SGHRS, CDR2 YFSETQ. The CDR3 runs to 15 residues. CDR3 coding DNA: TGCGCCAGCAGCTTGGCGTCGACTATTACCTACGAGCAGTACTTC. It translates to CASSLASTITYEQYF.

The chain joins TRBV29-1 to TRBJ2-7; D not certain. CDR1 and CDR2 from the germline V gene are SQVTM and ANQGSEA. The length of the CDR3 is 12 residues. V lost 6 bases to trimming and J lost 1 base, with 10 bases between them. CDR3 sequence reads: CSVLRPSYEQYF. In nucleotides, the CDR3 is TGCAGCGTCCTACGTCCGTCCTACGAGCAGTACTTC.

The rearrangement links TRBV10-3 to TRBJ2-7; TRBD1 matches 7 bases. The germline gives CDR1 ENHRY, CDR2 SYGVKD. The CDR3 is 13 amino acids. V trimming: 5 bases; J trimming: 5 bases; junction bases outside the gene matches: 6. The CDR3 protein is CAISRTGIDEQYF. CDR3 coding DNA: TGTGCCATCAGTAGGACAGGAATCGACGAGCAGTACTTC.

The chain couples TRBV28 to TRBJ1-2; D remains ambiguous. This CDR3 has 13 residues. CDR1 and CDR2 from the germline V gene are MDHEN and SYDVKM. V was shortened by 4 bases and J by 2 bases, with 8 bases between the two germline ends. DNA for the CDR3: TGTGCCAGCAGTTCCGATCCGAACTATGGCTACACCTTC. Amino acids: CASSSDPNYGYTF.

CDR3 nucleotides: TGTGCCAGCTCACCCAAGGGACTAGCGGGAGGTCTACCGGCCTACAATGAGCAGTTCTTC. Its protein product is CASSPKGLAGGLPAYNEQFF. V usage is TRBV18 and J usage is TRBJ2-1; TRBD2 matches 15 bases. The junction had 11 bases not matched to a gene; V was cut back by 3 bases and J by 2 bases. Germline V gene lookup returns CDR1 KGHSH and CDR2 LQKENI. The CDR3 contains 20 residues.

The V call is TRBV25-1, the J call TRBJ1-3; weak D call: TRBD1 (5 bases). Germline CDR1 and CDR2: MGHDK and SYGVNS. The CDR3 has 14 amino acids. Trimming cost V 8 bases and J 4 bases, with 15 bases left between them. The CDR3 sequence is CASRPEGTGNTIYF. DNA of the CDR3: TGTGCCAGCCGCCCCGAGGGGACGGGAAACACCATATATTTT.

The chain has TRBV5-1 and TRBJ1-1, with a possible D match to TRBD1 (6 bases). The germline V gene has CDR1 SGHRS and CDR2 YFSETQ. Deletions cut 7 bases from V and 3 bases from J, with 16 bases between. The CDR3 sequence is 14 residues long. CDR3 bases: TGCGCCAGCGCCGGCGGGGGCGGGCACACTGAAGCTTTCTTT. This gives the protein CASAGGGGHTEAFF.

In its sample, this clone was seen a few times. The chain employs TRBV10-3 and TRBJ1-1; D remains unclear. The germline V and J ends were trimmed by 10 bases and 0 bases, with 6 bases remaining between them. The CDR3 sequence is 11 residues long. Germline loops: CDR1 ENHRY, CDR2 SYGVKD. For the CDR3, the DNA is TGTGCCACCGCGATGAACACTGAAGCTTTCTTT. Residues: CATAMNTEAFF.

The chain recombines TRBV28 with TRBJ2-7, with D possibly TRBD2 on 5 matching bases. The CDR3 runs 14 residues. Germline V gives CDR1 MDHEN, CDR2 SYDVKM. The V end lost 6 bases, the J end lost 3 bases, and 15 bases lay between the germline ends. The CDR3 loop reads CASRRSGVLYEQYF. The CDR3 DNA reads TGTGCCAGCAGGCGGAGCGGAGTGCTCTACGAGCAGTACTTC.

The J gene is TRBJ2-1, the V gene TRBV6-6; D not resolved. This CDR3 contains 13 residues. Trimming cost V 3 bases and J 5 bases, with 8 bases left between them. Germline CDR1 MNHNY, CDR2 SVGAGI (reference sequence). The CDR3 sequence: CASSYSNNNEQFF. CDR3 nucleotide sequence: TGTGCCAGCAGTTATTCTAACAACAATGAGCAGTTCTTC.

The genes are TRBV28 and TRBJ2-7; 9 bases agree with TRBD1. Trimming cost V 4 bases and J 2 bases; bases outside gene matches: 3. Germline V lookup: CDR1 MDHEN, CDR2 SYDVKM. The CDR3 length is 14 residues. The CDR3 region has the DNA TGTGCCAGCAGTTGGGACAGGGTTACCTACGAGCAGTACTTC. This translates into CASSWDRVTYEQYF.

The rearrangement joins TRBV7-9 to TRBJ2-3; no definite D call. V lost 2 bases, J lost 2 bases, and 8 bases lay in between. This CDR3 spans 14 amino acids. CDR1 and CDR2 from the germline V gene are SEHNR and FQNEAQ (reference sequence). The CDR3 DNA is TGTGCCAGCAGCTTATCAGAGCTCACAGATACGCAGTATTTT. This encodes CASSLSELTDTQYF.

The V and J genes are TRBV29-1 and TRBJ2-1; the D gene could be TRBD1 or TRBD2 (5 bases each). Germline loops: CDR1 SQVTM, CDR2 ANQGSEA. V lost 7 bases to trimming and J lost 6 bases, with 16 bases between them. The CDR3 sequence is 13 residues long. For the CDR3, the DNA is TGCAGCGCCGGGACCCTCACTCTCAATGAGCAGTTCTTC. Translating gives CSAGTLTLNEQFF.

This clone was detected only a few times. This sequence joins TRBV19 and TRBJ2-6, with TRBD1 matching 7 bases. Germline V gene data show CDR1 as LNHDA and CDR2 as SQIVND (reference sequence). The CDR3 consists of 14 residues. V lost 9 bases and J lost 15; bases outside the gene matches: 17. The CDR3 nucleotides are TGTGCCAGCAGCACCACAGGGGTCTCTTCCCCCCTGACTTTC. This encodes CASSTTGVSSPLTF.

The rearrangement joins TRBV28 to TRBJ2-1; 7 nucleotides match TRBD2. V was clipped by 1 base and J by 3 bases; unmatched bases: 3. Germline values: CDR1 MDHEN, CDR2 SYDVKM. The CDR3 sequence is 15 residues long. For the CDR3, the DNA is TGTGCCAGCAGTTTATCCGCGGGAGACTACAATGAGCAGTTCTTC. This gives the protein CASSLSAGDYNEQFF.

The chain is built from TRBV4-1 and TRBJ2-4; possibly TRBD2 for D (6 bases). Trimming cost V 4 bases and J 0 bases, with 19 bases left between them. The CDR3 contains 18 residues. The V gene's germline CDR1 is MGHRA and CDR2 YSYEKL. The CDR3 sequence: CASSLVAGQKLAKNIQYF. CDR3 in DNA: TGCGCCAGCAGCCTCGTGGCGGGGCAGAAGCTAGCCAAAAACATTCAGTACTTC.

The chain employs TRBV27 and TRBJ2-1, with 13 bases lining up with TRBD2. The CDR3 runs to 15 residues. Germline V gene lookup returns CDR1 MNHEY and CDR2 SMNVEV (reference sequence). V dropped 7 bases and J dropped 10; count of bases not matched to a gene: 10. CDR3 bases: TGTGCCAGCACCCGCCCGGGACTAGCGGGGCGGGAGCAGTTCTTC. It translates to CASTRPGLAGREQFF.

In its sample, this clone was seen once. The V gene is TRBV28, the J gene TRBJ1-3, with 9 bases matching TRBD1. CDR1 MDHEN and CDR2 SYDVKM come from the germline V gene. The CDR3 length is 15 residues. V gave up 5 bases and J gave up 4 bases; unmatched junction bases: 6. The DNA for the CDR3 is TGTGCCAGCAGTCTAACCGGGACAGGGGGAAACACCATATATTTT. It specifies CASSLTGTGGNTIYF.

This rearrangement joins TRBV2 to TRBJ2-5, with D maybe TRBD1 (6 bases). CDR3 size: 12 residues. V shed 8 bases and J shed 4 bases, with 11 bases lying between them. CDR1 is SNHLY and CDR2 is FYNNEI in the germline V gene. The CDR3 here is CASGRDTETQYF. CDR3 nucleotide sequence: TGTGCCAGCGGCCGGGACACAGAGACCCAGTACTTC. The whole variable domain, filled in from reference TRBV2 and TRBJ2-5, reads EPEVTQTPSHQVTQMGQEVILRCVPISNHLYFYWYRQILGQKVEFLVSFYNNEISEKSEIFDDQFSVERPDGSNFTLKIRSTKLEDSAMYFCASGRDTETQYFGPGTRLLVL.

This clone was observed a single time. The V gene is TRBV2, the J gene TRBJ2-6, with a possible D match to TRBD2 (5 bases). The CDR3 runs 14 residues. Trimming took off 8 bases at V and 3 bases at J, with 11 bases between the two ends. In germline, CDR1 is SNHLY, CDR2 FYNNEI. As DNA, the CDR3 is TGTGCCAGCGGTAGGGAGTTTGGGGCCAACGTCCTGACTTTC. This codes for CASGREFGANVLTF.

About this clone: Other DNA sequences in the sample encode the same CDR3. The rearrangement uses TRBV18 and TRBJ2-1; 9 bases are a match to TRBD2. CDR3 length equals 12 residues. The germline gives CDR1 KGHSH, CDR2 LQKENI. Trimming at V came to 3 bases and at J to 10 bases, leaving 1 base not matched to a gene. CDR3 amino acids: CASSPLAGEQFF. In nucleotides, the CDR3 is TGTGCCAGCTCACCGCTAGCGGGAGAGCAGTTCTTC. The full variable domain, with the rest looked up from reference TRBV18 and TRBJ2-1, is NAGVMQNPRHLVRRRGQEARLRCSPMKGHSHVYWYRQLPEEGLKFMVYLQKENIIDESGMPKERFSAEFPKEGPSILRIQQVVRGDSAAYFCASSPLAGEQFFGPGTRLTVL.